This T cell receptor beta chain was documented in a study of cytomegalovirus exposure and HLA in healthy donors. Whole-study context: Caucasian-associated ancestry cluster membership applied to just over 80% of approximately 400 genotyped donors.

V lost 7 bases to trimming and J lost 0 bases, with 9 bases between them. Germline-derived CDR1 and CDR2 are LNHDA and SQIVND (reference sequence). The CDR3 is 13 residues long. Vbeta (60) and Jbeta (13) primers were used in the PCR. Sequenced by immunoSEQ multiplex PCR; TCRdb stores in-frame clones only, minus some. Of roughly 120,000 clones detected, around 70% appear once; the ten largest clones hold 1.6%. The receptor comes from a woman between 18 and 30 years old in good health and CMV-seronegative. This chain joins TRBV19 and TRBJ1-1; D not certain. Source material: PBMCs. Here the CDR3 reads CASTLGLNTEAFF. The CDR3 DNA follows: TGTGCCAGTACGCTTGGGCTGAACACTGAAGCTTTCTTT.